A single sample gave rise to the 27 T cell receptor beta chains below, sequenced in a study of response to subunit inactivated influenza vaccine. TCRdb ran MiXCR on the RT-PCR reads and lists one entry per CDR3 protein. This sample carries hundreds of thousands of distinct CDR3 sequences, roughly 10% of them seen once, and the ten largest clones take approximately 10%. The same data also went into a second study, on T cells expressing NK-cell markers. That investigation notes: 5'RACE template switching with UMIs produced the TCR beta cDNA.

The sample was PBMCs from blood, taken on the day of vaccination. The receptors were sampled from a man aged 50 to 59 who received an inactivated influenza vaccine.

This clonotype was seen a few times. The chain recombines TRBV10-3 with TRBJ2-1; TRBD1 might be the D (5 bases). The length of the CDR3 is 12 residues. V lost 10 bases, J lost 6 bases, and 13 bases lay in between. Germline CDR1 and CDR2: ENHRY and SYGVKD. Here the CDR3 DNA reads TGTGCCACCACCCCAGGGATCAATGAGCAGTTCTTC. Translating gives CATTPGINEQFF.

This clonotype was counted many times. This chain connects TRBV28 to TRBJ2-1; D may be TRBD1 (6 bases). The ends were cut back, 4 bases at V and 6 bases at J, with 22 bases in the middle. The CDR3 consists of 17 residues. The germline V gene has CDR1 MDHEN and CDR2 SYDVKM. This CDR3 reads CASSWGRGGDLFNEQFF. In DNA, the CDR3 is TGTGCCAGCAGTTGGGGTCGAGGGGGAGATCTGTTCAATGAGCAGTTCTTC.

The table lists this clonotype with a few counts. This chain connects TRBV3-1 to TRBJ2-3; maybe TRBD2 (6 bases). Trimming pared 2 bases from V and 5 bases from J, leaving 11 bases between. Germline V gene data show CDR1 as LGHDT and CDR2 as YNNKEL (reference sequence). The CDR3 totals 14 residues. CDR3 coding DNA: TGTGCCAGCAGCCAAACTAGCTTTGGAGATACGCAGTATTTT. This gives the protein CASSQTSFGDTQYF.

In its sample, this clonotype was seen a few times. CDR3 protein: CASSPDPPNTEAFF. The CDR3 DNA reads as TGTGCCAGCAGCCCGGACCCCCCGAACACTGAAGCTTTCTTT. The chain combines TRBV9 with TRBJ1-1; D is uncertain. This CDR3 contains 14 residues. Germline-derived CDR1 and CDR2 are SGDLS and YYNGEE. V gave up 4 bases and J gave up 1 base, with 11 bases separating them.

The chain employs TRBV7-8 and TRBJ2-1; D is unresolved. Trimming shortened V by 5 bases and J by 5 bases, and 16 bases separated the two germline ends. The CDR3 is 15 residues long. CDR1 is SGHVS and CDR2 is FQNEAQ in the germline V gene. CDR3 residues: CASSPRPRPHNEQFF. The CDR3 DNA reads TGTGCCAGCAGCCCAAGACCGAGACCCCACAATGAGCAGTTCTTC.

This clonotype was picked up a small number of times. The chain uses TRBV7-2 and TRBJ2-1, with TRBD1 matching 8 bases. Germline V gives CDR1 SGHTA, CDR2 FQGNSA. The length of the CDR3 is 15 residues. With 5 bases clipped from V and 3 bases from J, the junction kept 6 bases outside the gene matches. The CDR3, as DNA: TGTGCCAGCAGCCCCCCAGGGACAGGCTACAATGAGCAGTTCTTC. Protein product: CASSPPGTGYNEQFF.

V usage is TRBV28 and J usage is TRBJ2-6; 9 bases match TRBD1. CDR3 length: 18 residues. Germline CDR1 and CDR2: MDHEN and SYDVKM. V lost 6 bases, J lost 2 bases, and 11 bases stayed unmatched. The CDR3 here is CASRVPTGGGPGANVLTF. CDR3 bases: TGTGCCAGCAGGGTACCAACAGGGGGCGGGCCTGGGGCCAACGTCCTGACTTTC.

This clonotype was observed a handful of times. The chain links TRBV7-9 to TRBJ1-2; a possible D gene is TRBD1 (6 bases). This CDR3 comprises 13 residues. Germline CDR1 and CDR2: SEHNR and FQNEAQ (reference sequence). The ends were cut back, 5 bases at V and 5 bases at J, with 12 bases in the middle. CDR3 in DNA: TGTGCCAGCAGCCGGGACAACCTATATGGCTACACCTTC. Amino acids: CASSRDNLYGYTF.

This chain connects TRBV18 to TRBJ1-1, with D uncertain. Germline V gives CDR1 KGHSH, CDR2 LQKENI. There are 13 residues in the CDR3. V was shortened by 2 bases and J by 3 bases, with 7 bases between the two germline ends. CDR3: CASSPGYDTEAFF. The CDR3 DNA sequence: TGTGCCAGCTCACCAGGGTACGACACTGAAGCTTTCTTT.

This clonotype was seen at least ten times. This chain uses TRBV6-1 with TRBJ2-7; TRBD1 is a possible D gene (6 bases). The CDR3 has 14 amino acids. Germline loops: CDR1 MNHNS, CDR2 SASEGT. Trimming stripped 6 bases from V and 0 bases from J, with 12 bases between. CDR3 residues: CASRDSPSSYEQYF. In DNA form, the CDR3 reads TGTGCCAGCAGGGACAGTCCTTCCTCCTACGAGCAGTACTTC.

The V gene is TRBV12-3 or TRBV12-4, the J gene TRBJ2-3, with TRBD1 identical over 10 bases. This CDR3 spans 18 amino acids. V was pared by 5 bases and J by 3 bases, with 14 bases of the junction left unmatched. Here the CDR3 DNA reads TGTGCCAGCAGTCAACCAACCTCGACAGGGGGCGGGACAGATACGCAGTATTTT. Its protein is CASSQPTSTGGGTDTQYF.

This clonotype was counted between two and nine times. The chain is built from TRBV12-3 or TRBV12-4 and TRBJ2-3; D is unresolved. The V end lost 3 bases, the J end lost 6 bases, and 7 bases lay between the germline ends. The CDR3 runs 12 residues. CDR3 amino acids: CASSFSSDTQYF. The CDR3 DNA sequence: TGTGCCAGCAGTTTCTCTTCGGATACGCAGTATTTT.

The DNA of the CDR3 is TGTGCCATCAAAAAGGGGGTCTTTTACGAGCAGTACTTC. It translates to CAIKKGVFYEQYF. This sequence joins TRBV10-3 and TRBJ2-7; possible D gene TRBD1, 6 bases. CDR3 length equals 13 residues. Germline CDR1 reads ENHRY; CDR2 reads SYGVKD. V was pared by 7 bases and J by 4 bases, with 14 bases between.

V and J are TRBV7-2 and TRBJ2-5; 7 nucleotides line up with TRBD2. The CDR3 covers 15 residues. Germline CDR1 reads SGHTA; CDR2 reads FQGNSA. With 0 bases clipped from V and 6 bases from J, the junction kept 7 bases outside the gene matches. CDR3 region: CASSLAGGTIQTQYF. In DNA form, the CDR3 reads TGTGCCAGCAGCTTAGCGGGAGGGACCATTCAGACCCAGTACTTC.

This clonotype has at least ten counts. V is TRBV20-1 and J is TRBJ2-7; TRBD2 matches at 7 bases. The CDR3 is 15 amino acids. V was clipped by 0 bases and J by 5 bases; unmatched bases: 10. Per germline, CDR1 DFQATT and CDR2 SNEGSKA (reference sequence). Here the CDR3 reads CSARDDRRESDEQYF. DNA of the CDR3: TGCAGTGCTAGAGATGATAGGCGGGAGTCGGACGAGCAGTACTTC.

The chain uses TRBV29-1 and TRBJ2-5; D is ambiguous. Germline CDR1 is SQVTM and CDR2 is ANQGSEA. The CDR3 is 12 amino acids. Written as DNA, the CDR3 is TGCATCGTGATGTTGGGCCAAGAGACCCAGTACTTC. Its translation: CIVMLGQETQYF. Together with reference TRBV29-1 and TRBJ2-5, the CDR3 gives the full variable domain: SAVISQKPSRDICQRGTSLTIQCQVDSQVTMMFWYRQQPGQSLTLIATANQGSEATYESGFVIDKFPISRPNLTFSTLTVSNMSPEDSSIYLCIVMLGQETQYFGPGTRLLVL.

The V call is TRBV28, the J call TRBJ1-2; D is unresolved. Germline CDR1 reads MDHEN; CDR2 reads SYDVKM. The CDR3 has 12 amino acids. Trimming pared 2 bases from V and 5 bases from J, leaving 6 bases between. CDR3 sequence: CASSLNRYGYTF. The CDR3 DNA is TGTGCCAGCAGTTTAAACAGATATGGCTACACCTTC.

This clonotype was detected only a few times. The chain joins TRBV9 to TRBJ2-1; D is unclear. Germline CDR1 SGDLS, CDR2 YYNGEE. The CDR3 contains 13 residues. Trimming took off 3 bases at V and 2 bases at J, with 6 bases between the two ends. The CDR3 DNA is TGTGCCAGCAGCGGGGAAGCCTACAATGAGCAGTTCTTC. Translated: CASSGEAYNEQFF.

The chain recombines TRBV2 with TRBJ2-1, with 11 bases fitting TRBD2. CDR1 and CDR2 from the germline V gene are SNHLY and FYNNEI. With V trimmed by 6 bases and J by 8 bases, 9 bases remained unmatched. There are 15 residues in the CDR3. This chain's CDR3 is CASSPRSGGADEQFF. The DNA of the CDR3 is TGTGCCAGCAGCCCTCGTAGCGGGGGGGCGGATGAGCAGTTCTTC. The full variable domain, with the rest looked up from reference TRBV2 and TRBJ2-1, is EPEVTQTPSHQVTQMGQEVILRCVPISNHLYFYWYRQILGQKVEFLVSFYNNEISEKSEIFDDQFSVERPDGSNFTLKIRSTKLEDSAMYFCASSPRSGGADEQFFGPGTRLTVL.

The chain employs TRBV2 and TRBJ1-5; the match to TRBD1 covers 7 bases. CDR3 length: 16 amino acids. CDR1 and CDR2 (germline): SNHLY, FYNNEI. Germline trimming cut 8 bases from V and 8 bases from J; bases unmatched to any gene: 18. In DNA form, the CDR3 reads TGTGCCAGCGTCGGCCACCGACAGGGCCCTCGGGAGCCCCAGCATTTT. Protein sequence: CASVGHRQGPREPQHF. Full variable domain (rest looked up from reference TRBV2 and TRBJ1-5): EPEVTQTPSHQVTQMGQEVILRCVPISNHLYFYWYRQILGQKVEFLVSFYNNEISEKSEIFDDQFSVERPDGSNFTLKIRSTKLEDSAMYFCASVGHRQGPREPQHFGDGTRLSIL.

In this sample, this clonotype turned up a few times. The chain couples TRBV27 to TRBJ1-4, with D maybe TRBD1 (5 bases). Germline CDR1 MNHEY, CDR2 SMNVEV (reference sequence). CDR3 length: 16 amino acids. V was clipped by 1 base and J by 7 bases, with 16 bases between them. DNA of the CDR3: TGTGCCAGCAGTTTATTGATTCAGGGTGGCGCTGAAAAACTGTTTTTT. It codes for CASSLLIQGGAEKLFF.

This clonotype occurred a few times. Compared with germline, one end of the junction differs, possibly owing to a read error. The chain links TRBV18 to TRBJ2-2; D gene uncertain. The length of the CDR3 is 14 residues. Germline CDR1 reads KGHSH; CDR2 reads LQKENI. The CDR3 protein is CATSRLSSSGELFF. CDR3 bases: TGTGCCACCTCACGCCTCTCGTCTTCCGGGGAGCTGTTTTTT.

This clonotype was counted many times. This chain uses TRBV5-1 with TRBJ2-3, with a tentative D call TRBD2 (6 bases). The V end lost 7 bases, the J end lost 1 base, and 16 bases lay between the germline ends. This CDR3 is 15 amino acids long. CDR1 and CDR2 (germline): SGHRS, YFSETQ. The CDR3 region has the DNA TGCGCCAGCGTAAGCCGGGACTTCCGCACAGATACGCAGTATTTT. The encoded protein is CASVSRDFRTDTQYF.

This clonotype occurred a few times. This chain links TRBV10-3 with TRBJ1-5; TRBD1 might be the D (6 bases). V lost 6 bases, J lost 5 bases, and 17 bases lay in between. Germline V gives CDR1 ENHRY, CDR2 SYGVKD. The CDR3 sequence is 15 residues long. The CDR3 DNA follows: TGTGCCATCAGCTCAACAAAATCAGGGGATCAGCCCCAGCATTTT. This encodes CAISSTKSGDQPQHF.

This clonotype was recorded at least ten times. The chain employs TRBV12-3 or TRBV12-4 and TRBJ2-3, with TRBD2 matching over 7 bases. The CDR3 spans 14 residues. Trimming took 3 bases from V and 4 from J; bases not matched to a gene: 4. This chain's CDR3 is CASSFGGSADTQYF. The CDR3 bases are TGTGCCAGCAGTTTCGGCGGGAGTGCAGATACGCAGTATTTT.

This clonotype was detected many times. The V gene is TRBV5-1, the J gene TRBJ2-4; 8 bases fit TRBD1. The CDR3 is 13 amino acids. Germline V CDR1 and CDR2: SGHRS, YFSETQ. V shed 4 bases, J shed 8 bases, and the junction held 5 bases outside the gene matches. Here the CDR3 reads CASSPEDRDIQYF. As DNA, the CDR3 is TGCGCCAGCAGCCCGGAGGACAGGGACATTCAGTACTTC.

This clonotype was detected many times. The chain couples TRBV11-2 to TRBJ1-4; D gene uncertain. Looked up from germline, CDR1 is SGHAT and CDR2 is FQNNGV. The CDR3 contains 16 residues. The V end was cut by 6 bases, the J end by 3 bases, with 17 bases between. The CDR3 DNA follows: TGTGCCAGCAGTTGGGAGGTGGGCAGAGCTAATGAAAAACTGTTTTTT. This sequence encodes CASSWEVGRANEKLFF.